These 28 T cell receptor beta chains originate from one sample sequenced in a study of shared clonotypes between healthy human individuals. Sequencing was performed with immunoSEQ multiplex PCR; in TCRdb, only in-frame clones are kept and a portion is missing. The sample has fewer than 3 million clones, around 90% seen once. Sequenced material: naive CD4+ T cells from PBMCs. Stated subset: CD45RA+ positively selected. Every receptor here comes from a man between 18 and 29 years old in good health. Some clones in this sample may be carry-over from other donors' samples.

The V gene is TRBV29-1, the J gene TRBJ2-1; D is unclear. CDR3 length equals 12 residues. V dropped 4 bases and J dropped 12 bases, with 16 bases sitting between them. Germline values: CDR1 SQVTM, CDR2 ANQGSEA. This CDR3 reads CSVGGEKSGQFF. DNA for the CDR3: TGCAGCGTTGGAGGAGAGAAGTCTGGGCAGTTCTTC.

The rearrangement joins TRBV27 to TRBJ2-1, with 12 bases fitting TRBD2. The CDR3 spans 17 residues. CDR1 and CDR2 (germline): MNHEY, SMNVEV (reference sequence). Trimming removed 2 bases from V and 5 bases from J; junction bases left unmatched: 7. The CDR3 nucleotides are TGTGCCAGCAGTTTAAGGCTAGCGGGAGGGCAAAACAATGAGCAGTTCTTC. As protein: CASSLRLAGGQNNEQFF.

The J gene is TRBJ2-5, the V gene TRBV9; 8 nucleotides match TRBD1. There are 15 residues in the CDR3. The germline gives CDR1 SGDLS, CDR2 YYNGEE. V shed 3 bases and J 3 bases; nucleotides not matched to a gene: 7. This CDR3 is CASSAGQGSEETQYF. The CDR3 DNA follows: TGTGCCAGCAGCGCCGGACAGGGAAGTGAAGAGACCCAGTACTTC.

The chain employs TRBV6-1 and TRBJ2-3; weak D call: TRBD2 (6 bases). The germline V gene encodes CDR1 MNHNS and CDR2 SASEGT. Trimming left V 7 bases short and J 0 bases short, with 11 bases between. This CDR3 is 14 amino acids long. In nucleotides, the CDR3 is TGTGCCAGCACTTATAGCGGTAGCACAGATACGCAGTATTTT. Translating it yields CASTYSGSTDTQYF.

The table lists this clone with a count of one. V is TRBV15 and J is TRBJ1-1; 7 positions match TRBD1. The germline gives CDR1 LNHNV, CDR2 YYDKDF (reference sequence). The CDR3 is 15 residues long. V was clipped by 4 bases and J by 3 bases; unmatched bases: 8. In DNA, the CDR3 is TGTGCCACCAGCACCTTCGGGCAGGGGGACACTGAAGCTTTCTTT. Protein sequence: CATSTFGQGDTEAFF.

The genes are TRBV4-3 and TRBJ1-2; D is uncertain. The germline CDR1 and CDR2 sequences are LGHNA and YSLEER. The V end was cut by 1 base, the J end by 1 base, with 10 bases between. There are 15 residues in the CDR3. In DNA form, the CDR3 reads TGCGCCAGCAGCCAAGCTGGGTCTTATAACTATGGCTACACCTTC. Protein sequence: CASSQAGSYNYGYTF.

This clone was detected a few times. In the same sample, other DNA sequences code for this CDR3. V usage is TRBV7-9 and J usage is TRBJ1-5, with D perhaps TRBD1 (6 bases). The germline CDR1 and CDR2 sequences are SEHNR and FQNEAQ (reference sequence). The CDR3 is 14 amino acids. V gave up 5 bases and J gave up 3 bases, with 11 bases separating them. CDR3 protein: CASSHREVNQPQHF. CDR3 coding DNA: TGTGCCAGCAGCCACAGGGAAGTCAATCAGCCCCAGCATTTT. The variable domain in full, completed from reference TRBV7-9 and TRBJ1-5, reads DTGVSQNPRHKITKRGQNVTFRCDPISEHNRLYWYRQTLGQGPEFLTYFQNEAQLEKSRLLSDRFSAERPKGSFSTLEIQRTEQGDSAMYLCASSHREVNQPQHFGDGTRLSIL.

The V call is TRBV25-1, the J call TRBJ1-2; D is unresolved. Trimming left V 5 bases short and J 7 bases short, with 11 bases between. This CDR3 is 12 amino acids long. Germline CDR1 MGHDK, CDR2 SYGVNS. In nucleotides, the CDR3 is TGTGCCAGCAGTAAGGGTTTAGGTGGCTACACCTTC. As protein: CASSKGLGGYTF.

The chain combines TRBV7-8 with TRBJ2-6, with D uncertain. This CDR3 spans 15 amino acids. Trimming took 2 bases from V and 2 from J, leaving 7 bases between them. The V gene's germline CDR1 is SGHVS and CDR2 FQNEAQ. For the CDR3, the DNA is TGTGCCAGCAGCTTAATGGGTACTGGGGCCAACGTCCTGACTTTC. Translation: CASSLMGTGANVLTF.

The chain couples TRBV4-1 to TRBJ2-7, with 9 bases aligning to TRBD1. V shed 4 bases, J shed 3 bases, and the junction held 10 bases outside the gene matches. Germline CDR1 reads MGHRA; CDR2 reads YSYEKL. The CDR3 extends over 16 amino acids. This CDR3 is CASSPLYRGRIYEQYF. DNA for the CDR3: TGCGCCAGCAGCCCCCTTTACAGGGGGCGAATCTACGAGCAGTACTTC.

The chain joins TRBV15 to TRBJ2-6; possible D gene TRBD2, 6 bases. CDR1 and CDR2 from the germline V gene are LNHNV and YYDKDF (reference sequence). This CDR3 region has 14 residues. V was shortened by 0 bases and J by 9 bases, with 9 bases between the two germline ends. The DNA of the CDR3 is TGTGCCACCAGCAGAGAGGTGGAGGGCAACGTCCTGACTTTC. This codes for CATSREVEGNVLTF.

The rearrangement uses TRBV5-4 and TRBJ1-2; TRBD1 aligns across 8 bases. The CDR3 covers 14 residues. Germline values: CDR1 SGHNT, CDR2 YYREEE (reference sequence). Losses at the gene ends were 4 bases for V and 6 bases for J; bases not matched to a gene: 8. CDR3 sequence: CASSDRGGIDGYTF. CDR3 DNA sequence: TGTGCCAGCAGCGACAGGGGCGGGATAGATGGCTACACCTTC.

This clone has a handful of counts. The rearrangement uses TRBV28 and TRBJ2-3; the D call may be TRBD1 or TRBD2 (7 bases each). Germline CDR1 is MDHEN and CDR2 is SYDVKM. V lost 5 bases to trimming and J lost 3 bases, with 15 bases between them. The CDR3 runs 15 residues. CDR3 bases: TGTGCCAGCAGTCCCAGGGGGGAGGGTACAGATACGCAGTATTTT. Protein sequence: CASSPRGEGTDTQYF.

Details on this clone: Other DNA sequences in the sample encode the same CDR3. The V call is TRBV6-1, the J call TRBJ2-1, with 7 positions matching TRBD2. The J segment lost 0 bases and the V segment lost 4 bases, leaving 0 bases of the junction unmatched. Per the germline V gene, CDR1 is MNHNS and CDR2 is SASEGT. The CDR3 totals 14 residues. The CDR3 here is CASSGGSSYNEQFF. CDR3 DNA sequence: TGTGCCAGCAGTGGCGGGAGCTCCTACAATGAGCAGTTCTTC.

The CDR3 DNA follows: TGTGCCAGCAGCTCACCCGGTGGGACGAGGTTGGATCAGCCCCAGCATTTT. It encodes CASSSPGGTRLDQPQHF. The chain combines TRBV21-1 with TRBJ1-5. TRBV21-1 counts as a pseudogene. The CDR3 consists of 17 residues.

This chain links TRBV5-1 with TRBJ2-5; 10 bases align to TRBD2. The CDR3 has 16 residues. The V gene's germline CDR1 is SGHRS and CDR2 YFSETQ. Trimming cost V 4 bases and J 5 bases; bases outside gene matches: 11. The CDR3 nucleotides are TGCGCCAGCAGCCCCGGGACTAGCGTGATTAGGGAGACCCAGTACTTC. Its translation: CASSPGTSVIRETQYF. Full variable domain (remainder filled in from reference TRBV5-1 and TRBJ2-5): KAGVTQTPRYLIKTRGQQVTLSCSPISGHRSVSWYQQTPGQGLQFLFEYFSETQRNKGNFPGRFSGRQFSNSRSEMNVSTLELGDSALYLCASSPGTSVIRETQYFGPGTRLLVL.

A single count supports this clone. Other DNA sequences within the sample encode an identical CDR3. V usage is TRBV7-6 and J usage is TRBJ2-5; D not certain. V was shortened by 1 base and J by 5 bases, with 5 bases between the two germline ends. The germline V gene has CDR1 SGHVS and CDR2 FNYEAQ. This CDR3 has 12 residues. CDR3 residues: CASSLERETQYF. The CDR3 coding sequence is TGTGCCAGCAGCTTAGAGAGGGAGACCCAGTACTTC.

The V call is TRBV19, the J call TRBJ1-1; TRBD1 matches at 7 bases. The V gene's germline CDR1 is LNHDA and CDR2 SQIVND (reference sequence). With V trimmed by 4 bases and J by 1 base, 6 bases remained unmatched. The CDR3 covers 15 residues. The CDR3, as DNA: TGTGCCAGTAGTACGCAACAGGGGAGGAACACTGAAGCTTTCTTT. Its protein is CASSTQQGRNTEAFF.

This rearrangement joins TRBV11-2 to TRBJ2-7; 7 positions match TRBD2. The germline V gene encodes CDR1 SGHAT and CDR2 FQNNGV. The V and J ends lost 5 bases and 2 bases, in that order; junction bases with no gene match: 15. The CDR3 spans 17 residues. CDR3 region: CASSPPLDSGRTYEQYF. The CDR3, as DNA: TGTGCCAGCAGCCCGCCCCTAGATAGCGGGCGGACCTACGAGCAGTACTTC.

The V gene is TRBV19, the J gene TRBJ1-1; weak D call: TRBD1 (6 bases). Germline-derived CDR1 and CDR2 are LNHDA and SQIVND (reference sequence). CDR3 length: 15 amino acids. Trimming removed 8 bases at V and 1 base at J, with 17 bases between. DNA of the CDR3: TGTGCCAGTTTGCGTCTGGGGGCAGGGAACACTGAAGCTTTCTTT. It codes for CASLRLGAGNTEAFF.

This chain connects TRBV7-9 to TRBJ2-1, with TRBD2 identical over 9 bases. Looked up from germline, CDR1 is SEHNR and CDR2 is FQNEAQ (reference sequence). CDR3 length: 13 residues. V shed 3 bases, J shed 15 bases, and the junction held 9 bases outside the gene matches. The CDR3 coding sequence is TGTGCCAGCAGCTTCCTGCGGGAGGGGACCGGGTTCTTC. Its translation is CASSFLREGTGFF.

This rearrangement joins TRBV28 to TRBJ1-2, with D possibly matching TRBD1 (5 bases). This CDR3 is built from 14 residues. The V gene's germline CDR1 is MDHEN and CDR2 SYDVKM. The germline V and J ends were trimmed by 4 bases and 4 bases, with 13 bases remaining between them. In nucleotides, the CDR3 is TGTGCCAGCAGTTCTAGGGCGGGGGTCTATGGCTACACCTTC. Translating it yields CASSSRAGVYGYTF.

V usage is TRBV29-1 and J usage is TRBJ2-7; D is ambiguous. Germline V gene lookup returns CDR1 SQVTM and CDR2 ANQGSEA. The CDR3 is made up of 14 amino acids. The V end was cut by 4 bases, the J end by 10 bases, with 23 bases between. The CDR3 here is CSVGETGPSTKQYF. CDR3 coding DNA: TGCAGCGTTGGAGAGACGGGTCCTTCTACGAAACAGTACTTC.

This chain connects TRBV5-8 to TRBJ1-3; no firm D call. Germline V gene lookup returns CDR1 SGHTS and CDR2 YDEGEE. V lost 0 bases, J lost 0 bases, and 10 bases lay in between. This CDR3 has 16 residues. The CDR3 spells CASSLGRISSGNTIYF. DNA of the CDR3: TGTGCCAGCAGCTTGGGACGGATAAGCTCTGGAAACACCATATATTTT.

CDR3 in DNA: TGTGCCAGCAGCAAAGGGCTAGCGTACTCCTACGAGCAGTACTTC. Amino acids: CASSKGLAYSYEQYF. The J gene is TRBJ2-7, the V gene TRBV21-1; TRBD2 is the table's D call, not checked against the DNA. TRBV21-1 is marked as a pseudogene. This CDR3 has 15 residues.

This chain joins TRBV28 and TRBJ1-4; D is perhaps TRBD1 (5 bases). V was shortened by 5 bases and J by 10 bases, with 20 bases between the two germline ends. The germline CDR1 and CDR2 sequences are MDHEN and SYDVKM. The CDR3 is 15 amino acids. The CDR3 DNA sequence: TGTGCCAGCAGTCGCCGACAGTCCGTCCCCCGAAAACTGTTTTTT. It is translated as CASSRRQSVPRKLFF.

The gene calls are TRBV2 and TRBJ2-4; D not resolved. This CDR3 has 15 amino acids. Germline loops: CDR1 SNHLY, CDR2 FYNNEI. Trimming shortened V by 7 bases and J by 2 bases, and 15 bases separated the two germline ends. The CDR3, as DNA: TGTGCCAGCAAGACCAACCCTATTTCCAAAAACATTCAGTACTTC. Protein sequence: CASKTNPISKNIQYF.

This chain uses TRBV30 with TRBJ2-7, with 8 bases that match TRBD1. Germline loops: CDR1 GTSNPN, CDR2 SVGIG (reference sequence). Unmatched junction bases numbered 5, after V lost 3 bases and J lost 4 bases. The CDR3 is 13 residues long. The CDR3 is CAWSSRGLYEQYF. The CDR3 bases are TGTGCCTGGAGCTCCAGGGGGCTTTACGAGCAGTACTTC. The whole variable domain, filled in from reference TRBV30 and TRBJ2-7, reads SQTIHQWPATLVQPVGSPLSLECTVEGTSNPNLYWYRQAAGRGLQLLFYSVGIGQISSEVPQNLSASRPQDRQFILSSKKLLLSDSGFYLCAWSSRGLYEQYFGPGTRLTVT.